One sample yielded the 13 T cell receptor beta chains listed below, sequenced in a study of cytomegalovirus exposure and HLA in healthy donors (dated by TCRdb to about 2017). The library was prepared using the immunoSEQ multiplex PCR assay. For the multiplex PCR, a mixture combining 60 forward primers for TCR Vbeta segments and 13 reverse primers for TCR Jbeta segments was used. Here the immuneACCESS table is served through TCRdb, limited to in-frame sequences with V and J called. Missing clones are a known gap in these copies; in checked studies unresolved V genes cover under half, and the rest lacks a known reason. In this sample the table shows about 120,000 clones, 74% of which occur a single time. The biggest ten clones account for 4% of the sample. Sequenced material: PBMCs. These receptors were taken from a man aged 35 to 55 in good health and CMV-seropositive.

The V call is TRBV28, the J call TRBJ1-3; 7 bases line up with TRBD1. Per germline, CDR1 MDHEN and CDR2 SYDVKM. J was trimmed by 5 bases and V by 2 bases; bases with no gene match: 18. The length of the CDR3 is 19 residues. The DNA of the CDR3 is TGTGCCAGCAGTTTACCCTCGACAGGGTTCGAGGGGGCACGAAACACCATATATTTT. Translation gives CASSLPSTGFEGARNTIYF.

The chain employs TRBV4-1 and TRBJ1-6, with TRBD1 matching over 11 bases. J gave up 7 bases and V 0 bases, and 5 bases lay outside the gene matches. CDR1 is MGHRA, CDR2 YSYEKL, per germline. The CDR3 length is 17 residues. CDR3 region: CASSQEGQGADNSPLHF. In DNA, the CDR3 is TGCGCCAGCAGCCAAGAAGGACAGGGGGCCGACAATTCACCCCTCCACTTT.

The chain employs TRBV4-2 and TRBJ2-7; D gene unclear. The V and J ends lost 5 bases and 9 bases respectively, with 14 bases between them. This CDR3 contains 12 residues. Germline loops: CDR1 LGHNA, CDR2 YNFKEQ. The CDR3 sequence: CASSYPPLGQYF. The CDR3 coding sequence is TGTGCCAGCAGCTACCCCCCCCTAGGGCAGTACTTC.

This clone was seen a single time. The chain combines TRBV5-1 with TRBJ2-3, with 14 bases aligning to TRBD2. CDR3 length: 19 amino acids. CDR1 SGHRS and CDR2 YFSETQ come from the germline V gene. The junction had 9 bases not matched to a gene; V was cut back by 2 bases and J by 1 base. The CDR3 region is CASSFGLAGGGWGTDTQYF. CDR3 in DNA: TGCGCCAGCAGCTTTGGACTAGCGGGGGGAGGTTGGGGCACAGATACGCAGTATTTT.

This chain connects TRBV7-8 to TRBJ2-5; no definite D call. V was clipped by 1 base and J by 0 bases, with 15 bases between them. The CDR3 has 17 residues. The germline CDR1 and CDR2 sequences are SGHVS and FQNEAQ. As DNA, the CDR3 is TGTGCCAGCAGCTTAGGGTTCCACTCCTCCCACCAAGAGACCCAGTACTTC. This translates into CASSLGFHSSHQETQYF. The whole variable domain, filled in from reference TRBV7-8 and TRBJ2-5, reads GAGVSQSPRYKVAKRGQDVALRCDPISGHVSLFWYQQALGQGPEFLTYFQNEAQLDKSGLPSDRFFAERPEGSVSTLKIQRTQQEDSAVYLCASSLGFHSSHQETQYFGPGTRLLVL.

This sequence joins TRBV5-1 and TRBJ2-1, with TRBD1 matching 7 bases. Per the germline V gene, CDR1 is SGHRS and CDR2 is YFSETQ. With V trimmed by 6 bases and J by 7 bases, 10 bases remained unmatched. The CDR3 contains 14 residues. Written as DNA, the CDR3 is TGCGCCAGCAATCGGGACAGCCCTGGGAATGAGCAGTTCTTC. Translating it yields CASNRDSPGNEQFF.

The V call is TRBV28, the J call TRBJ1-5; 7 bases map to TRBD1. The CDR3 spans 14 residues. J gave up 1 base and V 6 bases, and 3 bases lay outside the gene matches. Germline V gene data show CDR1 as MDHEN and CDR2 as SYDVKM. The CDR3 nucleotides are TGTGCCAGCAGATTGGACAGGAGCAATCAGCCCCAGCATTTT. The encoded protein is CASRLDRSNQPQHF.

This chain joins TRBV7-8 and TRBJ1-2; D gene ambiguous. Germline V gene lookup returns CDR1 SGHVS and CDR2 FQNEAQ. The CDR3 spans 14 residues. V was trimmed by 1 base and J by 2 bases, leaving 8 bases between them. Here the CDR3 reads CASSLGHSNYGYTF. The CDR3 region has the DNA TGTGCCAGCAGCTTAGGACACTCCAACTATGGCTACACCTTC.

This chain links TRBV29-1 with TRBJ2-2; 12 bases agree with TRBD2. The CDR3 contains 17 residues. With V trimmed by 8 bases and J by 1 base, 11 bases remained unmatched. CDR1 is SQVTM and CDR2 is ANQGSEA in the germline V gene. CDR3 loop: CSIASGGAGWNTGELFF. Here the CDR3 DNA reads TGCAGCATTGCTAGCGGGGGGGCCGGTTGGAACACCGGGGAGCTGTTTTTT.

This clone was detected only a few times. Other DNA sequences in the same sample also yield this CDR3. The J gene is TRBJ1-2, the V gene TRBV10-3; tentative D call: TRBD1 (5 bases). Germline values: CDR1 ENHRY, CDR2 SYGVKD. V was cut by 8 bases and J by 6 bases, with 19 bases left in between. The CDR3 is 14 amino acids. The CDR3 sequence: CAILSWTGGDGYTF. Here the CDR3 DNA reads TGTGCCATCTTATCTTGGACCGGAGGGGATGGCTACACCTTC.

This clone was counted a single time. The chain uses TRBV4-2 and TRBJ1-2, with D possibly being TRBD1 (6 bases). The V gene lost 0 bases and the J gene lost 2 bases, with 13 bases spanning the gap. Germline loops: CDR1 LGHNA, CDR2 YNFKEQ. The CDR3 loop spans 16 amino acids. CDR3 amino acids: CASSQDWAGVNYGYTF. In nucleotides, the CDR3 is TGTGCCAGCAGCCAAGATTGGGCAGGGGTGAACTATGGCTACACCTTC.

V usage is TRBV4-1 and J usage is TRBJ2-6, with no clear D. The CDR3 totals 16 residues. V was clipped by 1 base and J by 0 bases, with 7 bases between them. From germline, CDR1 is MGHRA and CDR2 YSYEKL. The CDR3 loop is CASSQGGGSGANVLTF. The CDR3 bases are TGCGCCAGCAGCCAAGGTGGCGGCTCTGGGGCCAACGTCCTGACTTTC.

The chain carries TRBV5-1 and TRBJ1-1, with 9 bases aligning to TRBD1. The CDR3 length is 17 residues. Trimming took 4 bases from V and 3 from J; bases not matched to a gene: 13. The germline CDR1 and CDR2 sequences are SGHRS and YFSETQ. The CDR3 loop is CASSPVPGQGRYTEAFF. CDR3 sequence (DNA): TGCGCCAGCAGCCCTGTCCCGGGACAGGGCCGGTACACTGAAGCTTTCTTT.